This T cell receptor (beta chain) came from a study of T cells in Graves' hyperthyroidism and ophthalmopathy. Authors of the study amplified TCR beta CDR3 regions from RNA transcripts. The HTBI primer set drove a first-round RT-PCR of the TCR CDR3. Each CDR3 protein is one row after TCRdb ran MiXCR on the multiplex PCR reads. The data show 600,000 to 750,000 distinct CDR3 sequences, about 18% seen once. V lost 5 bases to trimming and J lost 5 bases, with 9 bases between them. Germline V lookup: CDR1 SGHTA, CDR2 FQGNSA. This CDR3 contains 12 residues. This chain links TRBV7-2 with TRBJ1-1, with unresolved D. The specimen sequenced was blood. The clonotype was recovered from a man between 45 and 60 years old with Graves' hyperthyroidism. CDR3 sequence (DNA): TGTGCCAGCAGCCGAGGTCGGACTGAAGCTTTCTTT. It translates to CASSRGRTEAFF.